This TCR beta chain was profiled in a study of glioma-infiltrating T cells. TCR alpha and beta CDR3 regions were amplified from RNA using iRepertoire nested multiplex PCR. TCRdb itself ran the multiplex PCR reads through MiXCR, one entry per CDR3 protein. Found here are roughly 200,000 distinct CDR3 sequences, about 40% of them singletons; the top ten hold around 5%. The germline CDR1 and CDR2 sequences are SGHNT and YYREEE (reference sequence). CDR3 length: 14 amino acids. Trimming removed 0 bases from V and 7 bases from J, with 11 bases in between. This clonotype was observed a few times. This TCR was recovered from a human donor with low-grade glioma or glioblastoma, undergoing nonglioma brain surgery, or in good health (not recorded which). The sequencing input was glioma tissue, nonneoplastic brain tissue, or PBMCs (not recorded which). V usage is TRBV5-4 and J usage is TRBJ2-1; TRBD1 is a possible D gene (6 bases). The CDR3, as DNA: TGTGCCAGCAGCTTGGCGGCAGGGGATAATGAGCAGTTCTTC. Translating gives CASSLAAGDNEQFF.